This is a list of T cell receptor beta chains from one sample in a study of cytomegalovirus exposure and HLA in healthy donors. Only in-frame clones appear in the TCRdb table, and some are missing; sequencing was by immunoSEQ multiplex PCR. This sample carries some 120,000 clones, around three quarters of them seen once, and the ten largest clones take 1%. Sequenced material: PBMCs. The receptor set was obtained from a man aged 35 to 55 in good health and CMV-seronegative. Both conserved end residues are part of each CDR3. Fields, in order: J gene, V gene, CDR3 protein.

J gene: TRBJ1-5; V gene: TRBV4-1; CDR3 protein: CASSEGVDSTQPQHF
J gene: TRBJ1-2; V gene: TRBV6-6; CDR3 protein: CASSTGQYGYTF
J gene: TRBJ2-1; V gene: TRBV30; CDR3 protein: CAWSSGTEQFF
J gene: TRBJ1-5; V gene: TRBV21-1; CDR3 protein: CASSQDGSQDRQPQHF
J gene: TRBJ2-2; V gene: TRBV4-1; CDR3 protein: CASSQEGVENTGELFF
J gene: TRBJ1-4; V gene: TRBV5-1; CDR3 protein: CASSLRTVSHNEKLFF
J gene: TRBJ2-7; V gene: TRBV27; CDR3 protein: CASSSKGYSYEQYF
J gene: TRBJ2-2; V gene: TRBV29-1; CDR3 protein: CSFRGGNTGELFF
J gene: TRBJ2-2; V gene: TRBV6-6; CDR3 protein: CASSAGEGTGELFF
J gene: TRBJ1-4; V gene: TRBV27; CDR3 protein: CASSINLQGGGEKLFF
J gene: TRBJ2-7; V gene: TRBV4-1; CDR3 protein: CASSPLAGGFGEQYF
J gene: TRBJ1-4; V gene: TRBV7-2; CDR3 protein: CASSTLGGGEEKLFF
J gene: TRBJ1-2; V gene: TRBV5-4; CDR3 protein: CASSPGGGFYGYTF
J gene: TRBJ2-7; V gene: TRBV11-1; CDR3 protein: CASTSSAGGYEQYF
J gene: TRBJ1-2; V gene: TRBV6-5; CDR3 protein: CASSGPPWAGHGYTF
J gene: TRBJ1-5; V gene: TRBV19; CDR3 protein: CASSIPPQTQHF
J gene: TRBJ2-5; V gene: TRBV5-4; CDR3 protein: CASSPSGGRETQYF
J gene: TRBJ2-5; V gene: TRBV27; CDR3 protein: CASSSTGGEETQYF
J gene: TRBJ1-3; V gene: TRBV2; CDR3 protein: CASRLPWDRIITGNTIYF
J gene: TRBJ2-3; V gene: TRBV18; CDR3 protein: CASSPLVAADTQYF
J gene: TRBJ1-4; V gene: TRBV27; CDR3 protein: CASSSTPQGVNEKLFF
J gene: TRBJ2-7; V gene: TRBV2; CDR3 protein: CASSGGQGAWGEQYF
J gene: TRBJ2-7; V gene: TRBV7-2; CDR3 protein: CASSLDSGQGTYEQYF
J gene: TRBJ2-3; V gene: TRBV27; CDR3 protein: CASSPLADTSTDTQYF
J gene: TRBJ2-3; V gene: TRBV15; CDR3 protein: CATSRVIVTDTQYF
J gene: TRBJ2-7; V gene: TRBV6-5; CDR3 protein: CASSYSISGPYEQYF
J gene: TRBJ2-7; V gene: TRBV28; CDR3 protein: CASTTSGFQWQYF
J gene: TRBJ2-5; V gene: TRBV6-5; CDR3 protein: CASSYAGTLGTQYF
J gene: TRBJ2-2; V gene: TRBV10-2; CDR3 protein: CASKSGMNTGELFF
J gene: TRBJ2-3; V gene: TRBV10-3; CDR3 protein: CAISPGTGKTDTQYF
J gene: TRBJ1-2; V gene: TRBV29-1; CDR3 protein: CSVSSRDRGDGYTF
J gene: TRBJ2-7; V gene: TRBV18; CDR3 protein: CASSPDRDRSYEQYF
J gene: TRBJ2-1; V gene: TRBV5-1; CDR3 protein: CASSPPQGVNNEQFF
J gene: TRBJ2-3; V gene: TRBV7-9; CDR3 protein: CASSSSGLEETDTQYF
J gene: TRBJ2-1; V gene: TRBV5-4; CDR3 protein: CASSFSGASEQFF
J gene: TRBJ2-1; V gene: TRBV6-1; CDR3 protein: CASSDRAGQREGNNEQFF
J gene: TRBJ1-2; V gene: TRBV6-5; CDR3 protein: CASRKTNGGGYTF
J gene: TRBJ1-5; V gene: TRBV19; CDR3 protein: CASSNSRGVAEWQPQHF
J gene: TRBJ1-2; V gene: TRBV6-5; CDR3 protein: CASSYSGGGNGYTF
J gene: TRBJ2-7; V gene: TRBV19; CDR3 protein: CATADRGGAAYEQYF
J gene: TRBJ2-3; V gene: TRBV29-1; CDR3 protein: CSVEEHRALDTQYF
J gene: TRBJ2-3; V gene: TRBV28; CDR3 protein: CASSRTGESRGTDTQYF
J gene: TRBJ1-1; V gene: TRBV10-3; CDR3 protein: CAISDSVSTEAFF
J gene: TRBJ2-7; V gene: TRBV2; CDR3 protein: CASRGNTREQYF